This T cell receptor beta chain comes out of a study of blood T cell repertoires in COVID-19. TCRdb's table, derived via immunoSEQ multiplex PCR, lists solely in-frame clones and lacks some. Among about 190,000 clones listed, approximately 84% were seen once. V shed 6 bases and J 6 bases; nucleotides not matched to a gene: 3. From germline, CDR1 is KGHDR and CDR2 SFDVKD. This CDR3 is 12 amino acids long. Two negative PCRs, clearance, or symptom resolution characterized the recovered Cohort 3 donors. The sequenced sample consisted of PBMCs or T cells enriched from blood (not recorded which). This chain links TRBV24-1 with TRBJ1-2; 7 positions match TRBD1. The clonotype originates from a woman in her twenties or thirties who had recovered from COVID-19. CDR3 residues: CATSQGEDGYTF. The CDR3 coding sequence is TGTGCCACCAGTCAGGGGGAGGATGGCTACACCTTC.